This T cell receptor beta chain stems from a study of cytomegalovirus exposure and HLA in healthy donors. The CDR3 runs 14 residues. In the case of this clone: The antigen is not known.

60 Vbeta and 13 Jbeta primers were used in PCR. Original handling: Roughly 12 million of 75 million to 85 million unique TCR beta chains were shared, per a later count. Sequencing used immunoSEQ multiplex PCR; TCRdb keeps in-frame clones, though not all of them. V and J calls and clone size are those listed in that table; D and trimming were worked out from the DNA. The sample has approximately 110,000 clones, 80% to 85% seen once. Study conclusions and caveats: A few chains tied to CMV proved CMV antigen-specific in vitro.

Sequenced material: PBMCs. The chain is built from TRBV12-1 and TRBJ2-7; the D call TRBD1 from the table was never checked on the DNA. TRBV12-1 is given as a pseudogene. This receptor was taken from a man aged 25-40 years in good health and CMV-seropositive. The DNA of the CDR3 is TGTGCCAGCAGCTTTGACTCCGGGACAGGGTGCGAGGACGTC. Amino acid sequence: CASSFDSGTGCEDV.